The rows below give T cell receptor beta chains drawn from one sample of a study of cytomegalovirus exposure and HLA in healthy donors. The method was immunoSEQ multiplex PCR; TCRdb's version includes in-frame clones alone and lacks a portion of them. The sample includes about 99,000 clones, roughly 75% of them seen just once. The specimen was PBMCs. The receptors stem from a woman aged 40 to 55 in good health and CMV-seronegative. Both conserved end residues are part of each CDR3. A D gene is named only where the DNA matches it firmly. Clone size appears in some rows only: once, few, many, or a class for an expanded clone.

>TRBD1|NA|TRBJ1-5|TRBV6-1
CASSLDRVSNQPQHF
TGTGCCAGCAGTCTAGACAGGGTTAGCAATCAGCCCCAGCATTTT
>TRBD1|NA|TRBJ2-1|TRBV7-2
CASSSLTGSSGGQFF
TGTGCCAGCAGCTCACTGACAGGGTCCTCGGGCGGGCAGTTCTTC
>TRBD2|few|TRBJ2-7|TRBV15
CATSRDYRAGGSEQYF
TGTGCCACCAGCAGAGATTATAGAGCGGGAGGTTCCGAGCAGTACTTC
>NA|NA|TRBJ2-5|TRBV5-1
CASSVDLRGQYF
TGCGCCAGCAGCGTGGACCTCAGGGGCCAGTACTTC
>NA|NA|TRBJ1-3|TRBV6-1
CASSEWGTGNTIYF
TGTGCCAGCAGTGAATGGGGCACCGGAAACACCATATATTTT
>NA|NA|TRBJ1-3|TRBV16
CASSPQLGVGNTIYF
TGTGCCAGCAGCCCCCAGCTCGGGGTTGGAAACACCATATATTTT
>NA|NA|TRBJ2-7|TRBV7-9
CASSLLPGERTYEQYF
TGTGCCAGCAGCTTATTACCCGGAGAACGGACCTACGAGCAGTACTTC
>NA|NA|TRBJ1-2|TRBV7-2
CASSPNLSSPDYTF
TGTGCCAGCAGCCCCAACCTTAGCTCCCCGGACTACACCTTC
>NA|NA|TRBJ2-7|TRBV9
CASSPQGSSLYYEQYF
TGTGCCAGCAGCCCCCAGGGCAGCTCACTGTACTACGAGCAGTACTTC
>TRBD1|once|TRBJ2-2|TRBV7-3
CASSPDRVNTGELFF
TGTGCCAGCAGCCCAGACAGGGTGAACACCGGGGAGCTGTTTTTT
>TRBD1|once|TRBJ1-2|TRBV9
CASSVGPGGGIYGYTF
TGTGCCAGCAGCGTAGGACCAGGGGGTGGAATCTATGGCTACACCTTC
>NA|NA|TRBJ1-1|TRBV19
CASSIGQQHTEAFF
TGTGCCAGTAGTATAGGACAGCAGCACACTGAAGCTTTCTTT
>TRBD2|NA|TRBJ2-7|TRBV16
CASSQSSAGIVYEQYF
TGTGCCAGCAGCCAATCGTCAGCGGGAATTGTCTACGAGCAGTACTTC
>TRBD1|NA|TRBJ1-1|TRBV19
CASMFGQGAGTEAFF
TGTGCCAGTATGTTTGGACAGGGGGCGGGGACTGAAGCTTTCTTT
>TRBD1|NA|TRBJ1-2|TRBV7-9
CASSAQGGTQDGYTF
TGTGCCAGCAGCGCACAGGGGGGAACCCAGGATGGCTACACCTTC
>TRBD1|NA|TRBJ1-2|TRBV5-8
CASSAQRRDRVVSGYTF
TGTGCCAGCAGCGCCCAACGCCGGGACAGGGTTGTTAGCGGCTACACCTTC
>NA|NA|TRBJ1-1|TRBV11-3
CASSTGQPNTEAFF
TGTGCCAGCAGCACTGGACAGCCGAACACTGAAGCTTTCTTT
>TRBD1|NA|TRBJ2-7|TRBV10-3
CAISESAGQGDEQYF
TGTGCCATCAGTGAGTCCGCCGGACAGGGTGACGAGCAGTACTTC
>TRBD1|NA|TRBJ1-5|TRBV27
CASSLGQGNQPQHF
TGTGCCAGCAGTTTAGGACAGGGCAATCAGCCCCAGCATTTT
>NA|NA|TRBJ1-1|TRBV18
CASSPAGMNTEAFF
TGTGCCAGCTCTCCCGCAGGGATGAACACTGAAGCTTTCTTT
>TRBD1|once|TRBJ1-3|TRBV7-2
CASSLGRGLGNTIYF
TGTGCCAGCAGCTTGGGCAGGGGGCTTGGAAACACCATATATTTT
>NA|NA|TRBJ2-2|TRBV9
CASSARRGSGELFF
TGTGCCAGCAGCGCGCGACGAGGGTCCGGGGAGCTGTTTTTT
>NA|NA|TRBJ2-1|TRBV7-9
CASSHGSPAGNEQFF
TGTGCCAGCAGCCACGGGAGTCCCGCCGGGAATGAGCAGTTCTTC
>TRBD2|NA|TRBJ2-7|TRBV19
CASSIGWREALYEQYF
TGTGCCAGTAGTATAGGTTGGCGGGAGGCCCTCTACGAGCAGTACTTC
>NA|NA|TRBJ2-3|TRBV27
CAAALDSTDTQYF
TGTGCCGCTGCACTAGATAGTACAGATACGCAGTATTTT
>NA|NA|TRBJ2-2|TRBV6-5
CASSLSSPNTGELFF
TGTGCCAGCAGTCTCAGTAGCCCGAACACCGGGGAGCTGTTTTTT
>TRBD1|NA|TRBJ2-7|TRBV7-9
CASSLSGTAYEQYF
TGTGCCAGCAGCTTATCTGGGACAGCCTACGAGCAGTACTTC
>TRBD2|NA|TRBJ2-3|TRBV2
CASRARLAPSTDTQYF
TGTGCCAGCAGGGCACGACTAGCGCCGAGCACAGATACGCAGTATTTT